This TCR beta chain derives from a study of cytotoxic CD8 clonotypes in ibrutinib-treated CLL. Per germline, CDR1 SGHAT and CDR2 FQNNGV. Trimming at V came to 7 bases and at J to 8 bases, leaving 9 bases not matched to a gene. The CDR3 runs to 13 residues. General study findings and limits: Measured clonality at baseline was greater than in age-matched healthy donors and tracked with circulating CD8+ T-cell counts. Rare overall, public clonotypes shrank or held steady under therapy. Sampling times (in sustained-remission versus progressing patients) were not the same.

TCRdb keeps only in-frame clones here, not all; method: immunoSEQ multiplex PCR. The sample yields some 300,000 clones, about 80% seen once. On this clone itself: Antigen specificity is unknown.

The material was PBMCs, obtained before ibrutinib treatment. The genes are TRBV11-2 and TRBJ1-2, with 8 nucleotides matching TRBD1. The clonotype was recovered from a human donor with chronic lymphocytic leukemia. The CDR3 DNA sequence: TGTGCCAGCACCCAACTACAGGGGGTCGGCTACACCTTC. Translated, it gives CASTQLQGVGYTF.